A selection of T cell receptor beta chains follows, all from one sample in a study of blood T cells in healthy people across ages. TCRdb used MiXCR to reprocess the 5' RACE reads, holding one entry per CDR3 protein. Of roughly 1,700,000 distinct CDR3 sequences in the sample, roughly 28% were seen once. The sequenced material came from blood. These TCRs come from a woman aged 25 to 39 in good health. Each CDR3 is given with its conserved first and last residue. D genes are given only for firm matches. The size of a clone is reported for some rows only, either as once, few or many, or as a class for expanded clones.

J,V,size,D,DNA,CDR3
TRBJ2-5,TRBV20-1,many,TRBD2,TGCAGTGCTGGACTAGCGGGTGGGGAGGAGACCCAGTACTTC,CSAGLAGGEETQYF
TRBJ1-2,TRBV20-1,many,.,TGCAGTGCTAGAGTTGATACAGGAATGAGTGGGGGCTACACCTTC,CSARVDTGMSGGYTF
TRBJ1-2,TRBV12-3/TRBV12-4,.,.,TGTGCCAGCAATTGGGGGGGACGGTCCGTCGGCTACACCTTC,CASNWGGRSVGYTF
TRBJ1-2,TRBV7-9,few,.,TGTGCCAGCAGCTTTGCCGAAGGTGGCTACACCTTC,CASSFAEGGYTF
TRBJ2-5,TRBV7-2,few,TRBD2,TGTGCCAGCAGGGGACTAGCGGGAGTCGGAGAGACCCAGTACTTC,CASRGLAGVGETQYF
TRBJ1-6,TRBV29-1,few,TRBD1,TGCAGCGTTGGAGACAGGGGATCGGGTTCACCCCTCCACTTT,CSVGDRGSGSPLHF
TRBJ1-3,TRBV28,.,.,TGTGCCAGCAGTTTTCAGTCGGCCGGAAACACCATATATTTT,CASSFQSAGNTIYF
TRBJ2-7,TRBV28,.,.,TGTGCCAGCACCCATGCGCGGTACGAGCAGTACTTC,CASTHARYEQYF
TRBJ2-3,TRBV18,few,.,TGTGCCAGCTCACCACCGGGGGCCCTAGGCACAGATACGCAGTATTTT,CASSPPGALGTDTQYF
TRBJ2-1,TRBV6-2/TRBV6-3,.,TRBD2,TGTGCCAGCAGAACCGGGACTAGTCCCTATGAGCAGTTCTTC,CASRTGTSPYEQFF
TRBJ2-1,TRBV25-1,few,.,TGTGCCAGCACCCTCGCAGCGACAGGAGTCAATGAGCAGTTCTTC,CASTLAATGVNEQFF
TRBJ2-5,TRBV6-2/TRBV6-3,.,.,TGTGCCAGCAGTAGACCCGCAACCGAGACCCAGTACTTC,CASSRPATETQYF
TRBJ2-7,TRBV10-3,many,.,TGTGCCATCAGTGAGTCGGTCGTCCGCGAGCAGTACTTC,CAISESVVREQYF
TRBJ2-7,TRBV20-1,many,.,TGCAGTGCTCCCCAGGGCAGATCATACGAGCAGTACTTC,CSAPQGRSYEQYF
TRBJ2-1,TRBV7-9,few,.,TGTGCCAGCAGCCCTTGGGTAGCGGCCGGGTACAATGAGCAGTTCTTC,CASSPWVAAGYNEQFF
TRBJ2-5,TRBV20-1,.,.,TGCAGTGCTAGTGGGGCTGGCCCGCGGGAGACCCAGTACTTC,CSASGAGPRETQYF
TRBJ2-2,TRBV20-1,.,TRBD2,TGCAGTGCTAGAGCTCCCCTAGCGGGAGGTAACACCGGGGAGCTGTTTTTT,CSARAPLAGGNTGELFF
TRBJ2-1,TRBV11-2,few,TRBD2,TGTGCCAGCAGCTCTAGCGGGAGGCAGTTCTTC,CASSSSGRQFF
TRBJ2-1,TRBV6-1,.,TRBD2,TGTGCCAGCAGTGTACCGGGACTAGCTGTAAATGAGCAGTTCTTC,CASSVPGLAVNEQFF
TRBJ1-4,TRBV5-6,few,.,TGTGCCAGCAGCTTTGAGCGTAATGAAAAACTGTTTTTT,CASSFERNEKLFF
TRBJ2-3,TRBV2,few,TRBD2,TGTGCCAGCAGCCAAGTGGCTAGCGGGGACGGTACGCAGTATTTT,CASSQVASGDGTQYF
TRBJ2-3,TRBV4-1,once,.,TGCGCCAGCAGCCCTCACGTGAACGGCGATGAGCAGTATTTT,CASSPHVNGDEQYF